Sequencing of this T cell receptor (beta chain) was carried out in a study of blood T cell repertoires in COVID-19. For the study at large: From T cells, B-cell-depleted T cells, or PBMCs came the material, which was cDNA or gDNA.

Method: immunoSEQ multiplex PCR; TCRdb's copy keeps in-frame clones and lacks some. The sample yields fewer than 500,000 clones, around 84% seen once. Germline-derived CDR1 and CDR2 are MNHEY and SVGEGT. The CDR3 has 13 residues. V gave up 4 bases and J gave up 4 bases, with 8 bases separating them. The specimen sequenced was peripheral blood. The chain links TRBV6-2 or TRBV6-3 to TRBJ2-1, with D possibly being TRBD2 (6 bases). The TCR sequence derives from a human donor with acute or convalescent COVID-19. The donor label of this sample is uncertain. CDR3 amino acids: CASSFSGYNEQFF. The CDR3 nucleotides read TGTGCCAGCAGTTTTAGCGGATACAATGAGCAGTTCTTC.